Presented here are 5 T cell receptor beta chains from one specimen sequenced in a study of shared clonotypes between healthy human individuals. Libraries were prepared by immunoSEQ multiplex PCR; TCRdb keeps only in-frame clonotypes and omits some of them. The data show 2 million or so clones, roughly 95% seen once. What was sequenced was naive CD4+ T cells sorted from blood. This sample's subset: CD45RA+ positively selected. The receptors shown here come from a man aged 18-30 years in good health.

V usage is TRBV6-6 and J usage is TRBJ2-5; 7 bases are shared with TRBD1. There are 16 residues in the CDR3. In germline, CDR1 is MNHNY, CDR2 SVGAGI (reference sequence). V shed 2 bases and J 1 base; nucleotides not matched to a gene: 7. The CDR3 bases are TGTGCCAGCAGTTACCCCAACGGACAGGCCCAAGAGACCCAGTACTTC. It specifies CASSYPNGQAQETQYF.

The chain joins TRBV7-3 to TRBJ2-3; 8 nucleotides align to TRBD2. CDR1 SGHTA and CDR2 FQGTGA come from the germline V gene. With V trimmed by 4 bases and J by 5 bases, 8 bases remained unmatched. This CDR3 is built from 15 residues. CDR3: CASSSGGANGDTQYF. The CDR3 DNA reads as TGTGCCAGCAGCTCCGGGGGGGCCAATGGAGATACGCAGTATTTT. Filled out from reference TRBV7-3 and TRBJ2-3, the complete variable domain reads GAGVSQTPSNKVTEKGKYVELRCDPISGHTALYWYRQSLGQGPEFLIYFQGTGAADDSGLPNDRFFAVRPEGSVSTLKIQRTERGDSAVYLCASSSGGANGDTQYFGPGTRLTVL.

The chain combines TRBV25-1 with TRBJ1-1; the D is unclear. CDR1 is MGHDK and CDR2 is SYGVNS in the germline V gene. Trimming removed 1 base at V and 6 bases at J, with 18 bases between. CDR3 length: 16 amino acids. The CDR3 nucleotides are TGTGCCAGCAGTGAATCTGAAGGGCTCGGGTTCCCTGAAGCTTTCTTT. Its translation: CASSESEGLGFPEAFF.

The rearrangement joins TRBV5-1 to TRBJ1-1, with D uncertain. The germline V and J ends were trimmed by 0 bases and 11 bases, with 11 bases remaining between them. Germline loops: CDR1 SGHRS, CDR2 YFSETQ. The CDR3 covers 12 residues. The DNA of the CDR3 is TGCGCCAGCAGCTTGGGTGGGGAATCGGCTTTCTTT. Protein product: CASSLGGESAFF.

The chain employs TRBV4-3 and TRBJ2-3; the D is unclear. V lost 1 base, J lost 6 bases, and 8 bases lay in between. Germline CDR1 is LGHNA and CDR2 is YSLEER. The CDR3 is 13 residues long. For the CDR3, the DNA is TGCGCCAGCAGCCAAGTGGAAATGGATACGCAGTATTTT. Its protein product is CASSQVEMDTQYF.